These T cell receptor beta chains were read from a single sample in a study of post-analysis software for immune sequencing data. In TCRdb, the PCR reads were re-called with MiXCR into one record per CDR3 protein. The table includes around 710,000 distinct CDR3 sequences, just over 45% detected once. The sample taken for sequencing was blood. The receptors originated from a girl aged 10-17 years with multiple sclerosis. Both conserved end residues are trimmed from each CDR3. A D gene is named only where the DNA matches it firmly. Not every row has a clone size; where given, it reads once, few, many or a size class.

abundance,v_gene,len,d_gene,j_gene,CDR3aa
few,TRBV3-1,12,.,TRBJ1-2,ASSQDRVNYGYT
.,TRBV10-3,17,.,TRBJ2-6,AIMHRQGGLGAGANVLT
.,TRBV20-1,15,TRBD2,TRBJ2-5,SADLGLAGGRGETQY
.,TRBV24-1,14,.,TRBJ2-1,ATSATGWHSYNEQF
few,TRBV24-1,12,.,TRBJ1-5,ATSDETGIRPQH
.,TRBV9,12,.,TRBJ2-1,ASSVEDSYNEQF
.,TRBV4-3,14,TRBD1,.,ASSQQDRGWAHEQY
.,TRBV12-3/TRBV12-4,14,.,TRBJ1-5,ASSSPWEGGNQPQH
.,TRBV2,11,.,TRBJ2-1,VSPPSLNNEQF
few,TRBV29-1,14,.,.,SRPPGTNNSWETQY
.,TRBV7-2,10,.,TRBJ1-2,AGSLGFRGYT
.,TRBV5-1,12,.,TRBJ2-1,ASSPRGGGYEQF
.,TRBV5-6,15,.,TRBJ1-2,AGSLELDSPPNYGYT
.,TRBV27,12,.,TRBJ2-7,ASSLGGSFYEQY
.,TRBV20-1,13,TRBD1,TRBJ2-3,SAHMGTGGPDTQY
few,TRBV20-1,12,.,TRBJ2-7,SAASPLGPYEQY
.,TRBV3-1,10,.,.,ASRGTGYEQY
.,TRBV28,12,.,TRBJ2-7,ASSFGGADYEQY
.,TRBV20-1,13,TRBD1,TRBJ2-5,SARLLDRFQETQY
.,TRBV12-3/TRBV12-4,9,.,TRBJ1-4,ASTRDEKLF
once,TRBV7-9,13,TRBD1,TRBJ2-5,ASSLYGTGDETQY
.,TRBV24-1,13,.,TRBJ1-5,ATSDRDSGNQPQH